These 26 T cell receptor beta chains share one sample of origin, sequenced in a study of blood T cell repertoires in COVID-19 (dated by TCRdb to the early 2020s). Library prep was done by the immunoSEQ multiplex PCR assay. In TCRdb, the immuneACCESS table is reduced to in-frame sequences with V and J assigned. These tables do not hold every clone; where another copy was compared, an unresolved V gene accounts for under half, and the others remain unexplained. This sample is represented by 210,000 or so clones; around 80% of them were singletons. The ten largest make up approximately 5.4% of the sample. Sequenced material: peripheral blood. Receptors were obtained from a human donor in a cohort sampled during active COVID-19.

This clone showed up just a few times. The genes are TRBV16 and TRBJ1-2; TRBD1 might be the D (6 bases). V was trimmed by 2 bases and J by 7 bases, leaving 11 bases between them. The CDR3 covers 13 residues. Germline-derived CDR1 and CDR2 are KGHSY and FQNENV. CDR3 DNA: TGTGCCAGCAGCCAAGCCGGACAGCGTGGCTACACCTTC. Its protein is CASSQAGQRGYTF.

The CDR3 nucleotides are TGTGCCAGTAGTATTAGCGGGAGCCCCCACAATGAGCAGTTCTTC. Translated: CASSISGSPHNEQFF. The chain joins TRBV19 to TRBJ2-1, with 9 bases matching TRBD2. Per the germline V gene, CDR1 is LNHDA and CDR2 is SQIVND (reference sequence). J lost 5 bases, V lost 3 bases, and 5 bases had no gene match. The CDR3 sequence is 15 residues long.

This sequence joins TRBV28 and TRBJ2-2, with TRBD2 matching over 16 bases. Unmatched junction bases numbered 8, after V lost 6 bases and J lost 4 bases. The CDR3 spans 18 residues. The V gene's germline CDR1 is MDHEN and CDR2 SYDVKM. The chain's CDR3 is CASSQPGLAGGVTGELFF. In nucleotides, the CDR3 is TGTGCCAGCAGCCAACCGGGACTAGCGGGAGGGGTCACCGGGGAGCTGTTTTTT.

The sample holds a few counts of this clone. The CDR3 spells CASSFTGAYGYTF. CDR3 nucleotides: TGTGCCAGCAGCTTCACAGGGGCCTATGGCTACACCTTC. The genes are TRBV7-2 and TRBJ1-2; 7 bases agree with TRBD1. Germline-derived CDR1 and CDR2 are SGHTA and FQGNSA. Trimming removed 3 bases from V and 4 bases from J; junction bases left unmatched: 2. The CDR3 contains 13 residues.

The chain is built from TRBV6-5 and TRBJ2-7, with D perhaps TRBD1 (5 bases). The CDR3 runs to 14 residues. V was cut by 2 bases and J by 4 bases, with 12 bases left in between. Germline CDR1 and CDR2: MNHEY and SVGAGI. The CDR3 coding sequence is TGTGCCAGCAGTTACACAAACACAGGTTACGAGCAGTACTTC. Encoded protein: CASSYTNTGYEQYF.

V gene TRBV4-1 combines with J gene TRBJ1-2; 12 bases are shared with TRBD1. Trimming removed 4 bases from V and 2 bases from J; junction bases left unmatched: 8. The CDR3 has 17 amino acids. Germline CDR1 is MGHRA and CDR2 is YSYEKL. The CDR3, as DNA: TGCGCCAGCAGCCCTAGAAGGGACAGGGGGCAAAACTATGGCTACACCTTC. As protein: CASSPRRDRGQNYGYTF.

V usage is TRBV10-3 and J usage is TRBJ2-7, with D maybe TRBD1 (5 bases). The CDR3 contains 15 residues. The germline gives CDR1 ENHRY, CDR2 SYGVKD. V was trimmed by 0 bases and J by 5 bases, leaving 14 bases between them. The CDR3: CAISESQGIRHEQYF. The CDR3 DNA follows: TGTGCCATCAGTGAGTCCCAGGGAATTCGCCACGAGCAGTACTTC.

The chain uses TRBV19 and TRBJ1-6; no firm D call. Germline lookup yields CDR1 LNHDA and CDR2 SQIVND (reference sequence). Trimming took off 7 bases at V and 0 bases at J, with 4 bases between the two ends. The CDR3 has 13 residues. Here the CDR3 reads CASTSSYNSPLHF. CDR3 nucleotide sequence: TGTGCCAGTACGAGCTCCTATAATTCACCCCTCCACTTT.

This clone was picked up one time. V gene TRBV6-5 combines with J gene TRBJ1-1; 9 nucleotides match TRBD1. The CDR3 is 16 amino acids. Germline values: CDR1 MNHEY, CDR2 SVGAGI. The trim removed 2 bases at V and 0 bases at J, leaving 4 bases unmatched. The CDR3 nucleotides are TGTGCCAGCAGTTACGGGGACAGGGTGATGAACACTGAAGCTTTCTTT. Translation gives CASSYGDRVMNTEAFF.

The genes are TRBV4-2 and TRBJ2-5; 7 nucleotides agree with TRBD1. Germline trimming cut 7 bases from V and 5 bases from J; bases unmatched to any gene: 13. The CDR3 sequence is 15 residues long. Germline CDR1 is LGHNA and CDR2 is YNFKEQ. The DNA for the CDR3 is TGTGCCAGCACCCCGCTACAGGGGCTCGGCGAGACCCAGTACTTC. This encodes CASTPLQGLGETQYF.

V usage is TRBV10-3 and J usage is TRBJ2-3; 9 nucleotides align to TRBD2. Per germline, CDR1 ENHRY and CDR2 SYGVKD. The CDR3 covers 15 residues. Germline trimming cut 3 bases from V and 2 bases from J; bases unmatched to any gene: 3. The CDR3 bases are TGTGCCATCAGTGAACTAGCGGGTCCCACAGATACGCAGTATTTT. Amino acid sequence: CAISELAGPTDTQYF.

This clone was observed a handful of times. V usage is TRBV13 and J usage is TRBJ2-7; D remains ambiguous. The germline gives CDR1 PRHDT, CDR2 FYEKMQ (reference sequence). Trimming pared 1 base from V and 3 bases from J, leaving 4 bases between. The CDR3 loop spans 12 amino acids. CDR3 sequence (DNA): TGTGCCAGCAGCTTAGTTTACTACGAGCAGTACTTC. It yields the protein CASSLVYYEQYF. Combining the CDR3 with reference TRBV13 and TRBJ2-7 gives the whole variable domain AAGVIQSPRHLIKEKRETATLKCYPIPRHDTVYWYQQGPGQDPQFLISFYEKMQSDKGSIPDRFSAQQFSDYHSELNMSSLELGDSALYFCASSLVYYEQYFGPGTRLTVT.

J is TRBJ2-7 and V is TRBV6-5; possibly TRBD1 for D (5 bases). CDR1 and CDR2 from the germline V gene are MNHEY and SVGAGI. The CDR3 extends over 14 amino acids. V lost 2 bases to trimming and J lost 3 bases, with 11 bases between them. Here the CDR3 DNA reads TGTGCCAGCAGTTACGTGTCAGGGAACTACGAGCAGTACTTC. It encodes CASSYVSGNYEQYF.

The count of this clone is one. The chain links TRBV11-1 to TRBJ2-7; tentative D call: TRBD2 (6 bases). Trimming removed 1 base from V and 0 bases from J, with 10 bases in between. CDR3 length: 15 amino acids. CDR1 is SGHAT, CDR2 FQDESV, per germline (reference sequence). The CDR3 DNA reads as TGTGCCAGCAGCTTAGTGGGACTTAGCTCCTACGAGCAGTACTTC. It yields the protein CASSLVGLSSYEQYF.

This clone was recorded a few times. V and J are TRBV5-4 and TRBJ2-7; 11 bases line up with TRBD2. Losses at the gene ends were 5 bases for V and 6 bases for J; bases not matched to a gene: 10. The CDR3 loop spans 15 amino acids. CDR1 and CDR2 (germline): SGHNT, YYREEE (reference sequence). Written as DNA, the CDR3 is TGTGCCAGCAGTTTTCCGACTAGCGGGAACTCCGAGCAGTACTTC. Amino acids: CASSFPTSGNSEQYF. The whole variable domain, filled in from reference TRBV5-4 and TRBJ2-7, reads ETGVTQSPTHLIKTRGQQVTLRCSSQSGHNTVSWYQQALGQGPQFIFQYYREEENGRGNFPPRFSGLQFPNYSSELNVNALELDDSALYLCASSFPTSGNSEQYFGPGTRLTVT.

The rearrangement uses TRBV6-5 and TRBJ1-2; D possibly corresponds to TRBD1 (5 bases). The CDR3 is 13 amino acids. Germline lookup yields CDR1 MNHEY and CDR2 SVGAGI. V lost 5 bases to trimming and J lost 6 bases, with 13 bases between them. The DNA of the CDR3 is TGTGCCAGCAGTCCCCGACAGTTGGATGGCTACACCTTC. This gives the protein CASSPRQLDGYTF.

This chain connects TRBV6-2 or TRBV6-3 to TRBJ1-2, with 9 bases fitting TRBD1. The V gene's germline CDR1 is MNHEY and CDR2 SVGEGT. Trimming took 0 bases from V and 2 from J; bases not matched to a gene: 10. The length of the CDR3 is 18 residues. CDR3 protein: CASSYSGQGPRLNYGYTF. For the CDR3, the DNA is TGTGCCAGCAGTTACTCGGGACAGGGACCCAGATTAAACTATGGCTACACCTTC.

The DNA for the CDR3 is TGTGCCAGCAGCGGACATTCCACTGTGGCTAGCGGGATCTACGAGCAGTACTTC. Protein: CASSGHSTVASGIYEQYF. The V gene is TRBV6-2 or TRBV6-3, the J gene TRBJ2-7, with 9 bases that match TRBD2. With V trimmed by 6 bases and J by 3 bases, 18 bases remained unmatched. Germline lookup yields CDR1 MNHEY and CDR2 SVGEGT. This CDR3 comprises 18 residues.

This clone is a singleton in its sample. The CDR3 spells CASSPGLAGVYEQYF. The CDR3 DNA follows: TGCGCCAGCAGCCCGGGACTAGCGGGAGTGTACGAGCAGTACTTC. The J gene is TRBJ2-7, the V gene TRBV5-1; the match to TRBD2 covers 14 bases. J was trimmed by 4 bases and V by 4 bases; bases with no gene match: 4. Looked up from germline, CDR1 is SGHRS and CDR2 is YFSETQ. The CDR3 totals 15 residues.

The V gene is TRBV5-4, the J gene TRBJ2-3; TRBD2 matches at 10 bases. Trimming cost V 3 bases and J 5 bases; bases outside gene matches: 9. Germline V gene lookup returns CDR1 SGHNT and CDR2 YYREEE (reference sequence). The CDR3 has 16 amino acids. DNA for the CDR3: TGTGCCAGCAGCTCAACTAGCGGGATCGGAGGAGATACGCAGTATTTT. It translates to CASSSTSGIGGDTQYF.

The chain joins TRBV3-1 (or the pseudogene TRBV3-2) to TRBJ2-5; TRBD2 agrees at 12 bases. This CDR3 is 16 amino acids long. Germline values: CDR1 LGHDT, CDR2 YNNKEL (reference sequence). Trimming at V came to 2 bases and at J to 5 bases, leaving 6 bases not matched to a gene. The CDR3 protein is CASSQPTSGRMETQYF. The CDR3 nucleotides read TGTGCCAGCAGCCAACCCACTAGCGGGAGGATGGAGACCCAGTACTTC.

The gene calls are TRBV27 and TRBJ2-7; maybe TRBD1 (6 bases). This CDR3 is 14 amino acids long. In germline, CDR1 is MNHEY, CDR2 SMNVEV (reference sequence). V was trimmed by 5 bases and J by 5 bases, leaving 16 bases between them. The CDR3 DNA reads TGTGCCAGCAGTATCGCCGGGACACTCCACGAGCAGTACTTC. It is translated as CASSIAGTLHEQYF.

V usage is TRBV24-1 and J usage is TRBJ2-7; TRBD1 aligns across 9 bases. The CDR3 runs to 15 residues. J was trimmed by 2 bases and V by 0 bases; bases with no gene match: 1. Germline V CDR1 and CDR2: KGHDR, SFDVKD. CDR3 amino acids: CATSDLRDRAYEQYF. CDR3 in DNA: TGTGCCACCAGTGATTTGCGGGACAGGGCCTACGAGCAGTACTTC.

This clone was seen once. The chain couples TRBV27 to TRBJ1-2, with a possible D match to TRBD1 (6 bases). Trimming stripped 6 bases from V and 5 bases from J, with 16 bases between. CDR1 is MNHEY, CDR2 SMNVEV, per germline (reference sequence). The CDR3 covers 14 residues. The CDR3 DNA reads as TGTGCCAGCAGGGACCAGGACAGAAGATATGGCTACACCTTC. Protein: CASRDQDRRYGYTF.

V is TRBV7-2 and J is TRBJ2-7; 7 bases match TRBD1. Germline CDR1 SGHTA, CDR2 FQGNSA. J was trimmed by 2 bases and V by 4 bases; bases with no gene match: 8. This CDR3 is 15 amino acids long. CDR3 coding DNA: TGTGCCAGCAGCTCCCCGACAGGGCTCACCTACGAGCAGTACTTC. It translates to CASSSPTGLTYEQYF.

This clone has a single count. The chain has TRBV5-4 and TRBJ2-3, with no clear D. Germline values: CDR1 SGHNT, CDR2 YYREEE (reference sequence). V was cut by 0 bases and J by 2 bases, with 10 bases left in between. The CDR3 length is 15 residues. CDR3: CASSLGSSHTDTQYF. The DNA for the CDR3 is TGTGCCAGCAGCTTGGGGAGTTCCCACACAGATACGCAGTATTTT. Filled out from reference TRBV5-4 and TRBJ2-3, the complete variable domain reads ETGVTQSPTHLIKTRGQQVTLRCSSQSGHNTVSWYQQALGQGPQFIFQYYREEENGRGNFPPRFSGLQFPNYSSELNVNALELDDSALYLCASSLGSSHTDTQYFGPGTRLTVL.